This T cell receptor beta chain was observed in a study of graft-versus-host responses after intestinal transplantation. Profiling relied on immunoSEQ multiplex PCR, and the TCRdb table lists in-frame clones only, not all of them. The table includes tens of thousands of clones, 70% to 85% detected once. V dropped 3 bases and J dropped 0; count of bases not matched to a gene: 0. The CDR3 length is 15 residues. From germline, CDR1 is LNHNV and CDR2 YYDKDF (reference sequence). Concerning this clone: Its target is unknown.

This specimen was unstimulated CD4+ T cells sorted from spleen or lymph node cells, taken before transplant. V usage is TRBV15 and J usage is TRBJ2-2, with 8 bases matching TRBD1. This receptor was obtained from a human donor who was the organ donor for an intestinal transplant. The CDR3 sequence: CATSRDRANTGELFF. CDR3 bases: TGTGCCACCAGCAGGGACAGGGCGAACACCGGGGAGCTGTTTTTT.